Listed below are T cell receptor beta chains from one sample, sequenced in a study of T cell repertoires in cytomegalovirus infection. For these TCRs, the target antigens are not known. One entry per CDR3 protein results from TCRdb running MiXCR on the reads. Counted here are approximately 990,000 distinct CDR3 sequences, less than 40% occurring once; the ten biggest clones make up around 15%. The input for sequencing was cultured CD8+ T cells from PBMCs, taken from culture after CMV antigen stimulation. The source of these receptors is a human donor in good health (CMV status not recorded). Some clones in this sample may be carry-over from other donors' samples. Both conserved end residues are part of each CDR3. The D gene is left open where the match is weak. Part of the rows lack a size; the others show once, few, many or a class for expanded clones.

CASSPGYFRTQETQYF,TGTGCCAGCAGCCCGGGATATTTTAGAACACAAGAGACCCAGTACTTC,-,-,16,TRBV7-2,TRBJ2-5
CASSYNGLSYNEQFF,TGTGCCAGCAGTTATAACGGACTCTCCTACAATGAGCAGTTCTTC,-,-,15,TRBV6-5,TRBJ2-1
CASSSRERGGANVLTF,TGTGCCAGCAGTTCTAGGGAGCGGGGTGGGGCCAACGTCCTGACTTTC,-,TRBD2,16,TRBV6-6,TRBJ2-6
CASSPVYGDNSPLHF,TGTGCCAGTAGCCCTGTTTACGGGGATAATTCACCCCTCCACTTT,many,-,15,TRBV19,TRBJ1-6
CASSYLDRGLDGYTF,TGTGCCAGCAGTTACCTCGACAGGGGGCTGGATGGCTACACCTTC,few,TRBD1,15,TRBV6-6,TRBJ1-2
CASSQQSFQPQHF,TGCGCCAGCAGCCAACAGTCTTTTCAGCCCCAGCATTTT,-,-,13,TRBV4-1,TRBJ1-5
CASSRMDPTNEKLFF,TGTGCCAGCAGCAGAATGGACCCAACTAATGAAAAACTGTTTTTT,few,-,15,TRBV7-9,TRBJ1-4
CASRLGQGGYGYTF,TGTGCCAGCAGGCTCGGACAGGGGGGTTATGGCTACACCTTC,few,TRBD1,14,TRBV9,TRBJ1-2
CASGLGGRDQPQHF,TGTGCTAGTGGTTTGGGGGGACGGGATCAGCCCCAGCATTTT,-,-,14,TRBV12-5,TRBJ1-5
CASRGAGADGYTF,TGTGCCAGCAGGGGAGCTGGAGCCGATGGCTACACCTTC,-,-,13,TRBV7-9,TRBJ1-2
CASSPEGYYYGYTF,TGTGCCAGCTCGCCAGAAGGTTATTACTATGGCTACACCTTC,-,-,14,TRBV18,TRBJ1-2
CASSLSDRGGYGQETQYF,TGTGCCAGCAGCCTTTCGGACAGGGGTGGTTATGGACAAGAGACCCAGTACTTC,few,TRBD1,18,TRBV7-9,TRBJ2-5
CASRPRGHNYGYTF,TGTGCCAGCAGACCCAGGGGGCATAACTATGGCTACACCTTC,many,TRBD1,14,TRBV12-3/TRBV12-4,TRBJ1-2
CASSPRETYEQYF,TGTGCCAGCAGCCCCCGGGAGACCTACGAGCAGTACTTC,-,-,13,TRBV7-6,TRBJ2-7
CASSRPRTGGYAEQFF,TGTGCCAGCAGTCGCCCTCGGACAGGGGGCTACGCAGAGCAGTTCTTC,many,TRBD1,16,TRBV28,TRBJ2-1
CSAPGQSSYNSPLHF,TGCAGTGCTCCAGGGCAAAGCTCCTATAATTCACCCCTCCACTTT,-,-,15,TRBV20-1,TRBJ1-6
CASSFHSRTGINQPQHF,TGTGCCAGCAGTTTCCATTCCCGGACAGGGATCAATCAGCCCCAGCATTTT,many,TRBD1,17,TRBV12-3/TRBV12-4,TRBJ1-5
CASRNYYEQYF,TGCGCCAGCAGGAATTACTACGAGCAGTACTTC,-,-,11,TRBV10-2,TRBJ2-7
CASSEVRGIGEKLFF,TGTGCCAGCAGTGAAGTTAGGGGTATAGGAGAAAAACTGTTTTTT,-,-,15,TRBV6-1,TRBJ1-4
CASSFMGQPDEAFF,TGTGCCAGCAGTTTTATGGGACAGCCTGATGAAGCTTTCTTT,once,TRBD1,14,TRBV12-3/TRBV12-4,TRBJ1-1
CSVDDSYGYTF,TGCAGCGTTGACGACAGCTATGGCTACACCTTC,-,-,11,TRBV29-1,TRBJ1-2
CASSRDSAGGNTIYF,TGTGCCAGCAGCCGAGACAGCGCGGGGGGAAACACCATATATTTT,many,-,15,TRBV7-2,TRBJ1-3
CASSYSNEGLKPSTDTQYF,TGTGCCAGCAGTTACTCGAATGAAGGGCTAAAGCCTAGCACAGATACGCAGTATTTT,-,-,19,TRBV6-5,TRBJ2-3
CASSQKRTRPTDTQYF,TGTGCCAGCAGCCAAAAGAGGACTAGACCCACAGATACGCAGTATTTT,many,TRBD2,16,TRBV7-9,TRBJ2-3
CSATLGGGRAGELLF,TGCAGTGCTACCCTGGGCGGGGGTCGAGCCGGGGAGCTGTTGTTT,-,TRBD2,15,TRBV20-1,TRBJ2-2
CASSPAPSSYNEQFF,TGTGCCAGTTCCCCGGCGCCGAGCTCCTACAATGAGCAGTTCTTC,-,-,15,TRBV6-1,TRBJ2-1
CASSLWSTSGGLLTQYF,TGTGCCAGCAGCCTTTGGAGTACTAGCGGGGGGCTTCTTACGCAGTATTTT,-,TRBD2,17,TRBV28,TRBJ2-3
CASSQDRLADTSYNEQFF,TGCGCCAGCAGCCAAGATAGGCTAGCGGACACCTCCTACAATGAGCAGTTCTTC,-,TRBD2,18,TRBV4-1,TRBJ2-1
CASSQAGVMNTEAFF,TGCGCCAGCAGCCAAGCCGGGGTCATGAACACTGAAGCTTTCTTT,-,-,15,TRBV4-3,TRBJ1-1
CASSQDIAGGRNEQFF,TGTGCCAGCAGCCAAGATATAGCGGGGGGGCGCAATGAGCAGTTCTTC,few,TRBD2,16,TRBV3-1,TRBJ2-1
CASSPSAGQILYGYTF,TGTGCCAGCAGCCCCTCGGCGGGACAGATTTTATATGGCTACACCTTC,few,TRBD1,16,TRBV27,TRBJ1-2
CASTPGPSTGELFF,TGTGCCAGCACCCCCGGGCCCAGCACCGGGGAGCTGTTTTTT,-,-,14,TRBV6-5,TRBJ2-2
CASSRPSDRGHTGELFF,TGTGCCAGCAGCCGACCCTCGGACAGGGGGCATACCGGGGAGCTGTTTTTT,many,TRBD1,17,TRBV7-6,TRBJ2-2
CASSPDGTANSPLHF,TGTGCCAGCAGCCCAGATGGGACGGCAAATTCACCCCTCCACTTT,-,-,15,TRBV7-3,TRBJ1-6
CASSYSSNGEQYF,TGTGCCAGCAGTTACTCGAGTAATGGCGAGCAGTACTTC,-,-,13,TRBV6-5,TRBJ2-7
CASSQDIGGQAAETQYF,TGCGCCAGCAGCCAAGATATAGGGGGACAGGCGGCGGAGACCCAGTACTTC,-,TRBD1,17,TRBV4-1,TRBJ2-5
CASSLTSGGTYNEQFF,TGTGCCAGCAGCCTGACTAGCGGGGGTACCTACAATGAGCAGTTCTTC,few,TRBD2,16,TRBV7-9,TRBJ2-1
CASRPSDRSTDTDTQYF,TGTGCCAGCAGACCCTCCGACAGGTCGACGGATACAGATACGCAGTATTTT,few,-,17,TRBV28,TRBJ2-3
CSATGTSFTDTQYF,TGCAGTGCTACCGGGACTAGCTTCACCGATACGCAGTATTTT,few,TRBD2,14,TRBV20-1,TRBJ2-3
CASSQREGSGELFF,TGCGCCAGCAGCCAAAGGGAGGGGTCCGGGGAGCTGTTTTTT,-,TRBD2,14,TRBV4-1,TRBJ2-2
CASSELGVRGYTF,TGTGCCAGCAGTGAACTCGGGGTGAGAGGCTACACCTTC,-,-,13,TRBV6-1,TRBJ1-2
CAISEGAGANYGYTF,TGTGCCATCAGTGAAGGGGCGGGGGCTAACTATGGCTACACCTTC,few,-,15,TRBV10-3,TRBJ1-2
CASSYVAPGTPYAPDTQYF,TGTGCCAGCAGTTACGTCGCCCCCGGGACACCCTACGCACCAGATACGCAGTATTTT,few,-,19,TRBV6-5,TRBJ2-3
CASTFREGNEQFF,TGTGCCAGCACCTTCCGAGAGGGGAATGAGCAGTTCTTC,many,-,13,TRBV7-6,TRBJ2-1
CATSRGQWLLAGGPDTQYF,TGTGCCACCAGCAGAGGACAGTGGCTACTAGCGGGGGGGCCAGATACGCAGTATTTT,-,TRBD2,19,TRBV15,TRBJ2-3
CASGQGSMNTEAFF,TGTGCCAGTGGACAGGGGTCCATGAACACTGAAGCTTTCTTT,many,TRBD1,14,TRBV7-9,TRBJ1-1
CASSEGRIGGAFF,TGTGCCAGCAGCGAGGGTAGGATCGGGGGAGCTTTCTTT,-,-,13,TRBV6-5,TRBJ1-1
CASSETGDYGYTF,TGTGCCAGCAGTGAAACAGGGGACTATGGCTACACCTTC,-,TRBD1,13,TRBV25-1,TRBJ1-2